This paragraph covers one T cell receptor (beta chain) sequence. Its antigen is currently not known. One base away there is no much larger clone; base qualities are not given. In Seattle, one collaborating source enrolled patients while the infection was active and tracked those patients longitudinally over the course of disease. Collaborating institutions collected whole blood in K2EDTA tubes following their own protocols. For TCRbeta analysis, collaborators shipped samples as frozen whole blood, isolated PBMCs, or DNA extracted from either of those sample types. This record belongs to a study of blood T cell repertoires in COVID-19 (dated by TCRdb to 2018 to 2021). Describing the broader study: Collaborator samples came from the United States, Italy and Spain and covered acute and convalescent phases of COVID-19. The material from the prospective study consisted of cDNA or gDNA derived from T cells, B-cell-depleted T cells, or PBMCs. Sample metadata almost always included a de-identified subject ID, COVID-19 status, age in years and sex. The samples were drawn from the first 160 participants of the ongoing ImmuneRACE study and from 1,200 or so subjects provided by 6 global collaborators. Where HLA class I and class II types were available, the types were taken from metadata supplied by the sample provider, not from assay-based typing. The repertoires were released in a freely available public database meant as a resource for research on the immune response to SARS-CoV-2. The dataset comprised deeply sampled blood TCRbeta repertoires from subjects exposed to, actively infected with, or recovered from COVID-19.

Study-wide findings and limitations: The quantity of clinical and demographic metadata differed by source and by participant and was supplied without curation.

The immunoSEQ Assay, a bias-controlled multiplex PCR, was used to amplify TCRbeta CDR3 regions from genomic DNA. Per the source publication's procedure: The number of nucleated cells in each sample was estimated from the amplification of reference gene primers within the assay. To quantify the absolute abundance of each unique TCRbeta CDR3 rearrangement, sequence reads were collapsed and filtered. Productive Simpson clonality was computed per sample as the square root of Simpson's diversity index over productive rearrangements. TCRdb mirrors the immuneACCESS table, restricted to in-frame sequences. Some clones are absent from its copies; in checked studies, under half trace to an unresolved V gene, and the reason for the others is unknown. The DNA gave D and trimming, while V, J and clone size come from that table. The sample has around 62,000 clones on record, 80% to 90% of them singletons. The top ten hold roughly 40% of the sample.

The sample was peripheral blood. The sequence was collected from an older woman with COVID-19, enrolled during active disease.

The bases read TGTGCCAGTAGTGCCACGGACAGGGGCGTCAATCAGCCCCAGCATTTT. The resulting protein is CASSATDRGVNQPQHF. The chain links TRBV19 with TRBJ1-5; 9 bases in the junction line up with TRBD1. The CDR3, from cysteine to phenylalanine, totals 16 residues. Just the 48-base CDR3 DNA is kept, in frame starting at base 1. Compared with germline, V lacks 5 bases and J lacks 3 bases; bases without a gene match: 8. CDR1 and CDR2 are drawn from the germline V gene (reference sequence): LNHDA, SQIVND.